This record concerns one T cell receptor (beta chain) sequence. Its cognate antigen is unknown. Each CDR3 protein is one row after TCRdb ran MiXCR on the PCR reads. The table lists fewer than 18,000 distinct CDR3 sequences, roughly 60% of them singletons. This entry belongs to a study of esophageal squamous cell carcinoma under preoperative chemotherapy. Overall study: Both tumor-infiltrating lymphocytes and peripheral blood T cells were profiled.

Study outcomes and limitations: After treatment, tumor-infiltrating lymphocytes seemed to come partly from incoming peripheral T cells, not only local changes. Paclitaxel-nedaplatin therapy caused immediate, substantial clonotype frequency changes. Chemotherapy was followed by significantly higher TCR diversity in peripheral T cells only, not tumor-infiltrating lymphocytes.

The V and J ends lost 8 bases and 0 bases respectively, with 17 bases between them. Germline V gives CDR1 MNHNS, CDR2 SASEGT. CDR3 length equals 16 residues. Sample time point: before preoperative PTX-NDP chemotherapy. The source of this sequence is a human donor with esophageal squamous cell carcinoma. The donor label of this sample is uncertain. The chain uses TRBV6-1 and TRBJ2-1; possibly TRBD1 for D (6 bases). This material was acquired from a patient given preoperative chemotherapy. The CDR3 nucleotides are TGTGCCAGCGTGGAGAGGTGGACAGACTCCTACAATGAGCAGTTCTTC. It translates to CASVERWTDSYNEQFF.